These 12 T cell receptor beta chains originate from one sample sequenced in a study of CD8 T cells in ankylosing spondylitis. TCRdb re-called the 5' RACE reads with MiXCR, one entry per CDR3 protein. The profile shows about 240,000 distinct CDR3 sequences, about 10% of them singletons. The sequenced material came from blood, either unsorted or a sorted T cell fraction (not recorded which). These receptors all come from a male donor with ankylosing spondylitis or in good health (not recorded which).

This clonotype was recorded many times. The chain links TRBV5-1 to TRBJ1-1; the D is unclear. Deletions cut 6 bases from V and 1 base from J, with 16 bases between. CDR3 length: 15 residues. Germline V CDR1 and CDR2: SGHRS, YFSETQ. As DNA, the CDR3 is TGCGCCAGCACCCTAGTGGGAGTAGGGAACACTGAAGCTTTCTTT. Protein sequence: CASTLVGVGNTEAFF. Together with reference TRBV5-1 and TRBJ1-1, the CDR3 gives the full variable domain: KAGVTQTPRYLIKTRGQQVTLSCSPISGHRSVSWYQQTPGQGLQFLFEYFSETQRNKGNFPGRFSGRQFSNSRSEMNVSTLELGDSALYLCASTLVGVGNTEAFFGQGTRLTVV.

This clonotype was seen repeatedly, ten times or more. The chain is built from TRBV20-1 and TRBJ2-3; TRBD1 matches 8 bases. Germline V gene sequence: CDR1 DFQATT, CDR2 SNEGSKA (reference sequence). The trim removed 3 bases at V and 4 bases at J, leaving 15 bases unmatched. The CDR3 contains 17 residues. The CDR3, as DNA: TGCAGTGCTAGCACGGTCTGGGCAGGGGGCGAAGCAGATACGCAGTATTTT. Residues: CSASTVWAGGEADTQYF.

This clonotype was found many times. The CDR3 sequence is CASTGTSSIDTQYF. The CDR3, as DNA: TGTGCCAGCACCGGGACTAGCTCGATAGATACGCAGTATTTT. The rearrangement joins TRBV9 to TRBJ2-3; 9 bases are a match to TRBD2. Germline V gene lookup returns CDR1 SGDLS and CDR2 YYNGEE. The CDR3 runs 14 residues. V gave up 6 bases and J gave up 5 bases; unmatched junction bases: 7.

The chain uses TRBV7-3 and TRBJ2-2; TRBD1 aligns across 9 bases. Germline V gene sequence: CDR1 SGHTA, CDR2 FQGTGA. This CDR3 is 16 amino acids long. V gave up 5 bases and J gave up 2 bases; unmatched junction bases: 6. The CDR3 is CASSPGQGINTGELFF. The CDR3 DNA is TGTGCCAGCAGCCCGGGACAGGGTATCAACACCGGGGAGCTGTTTTTT.

The V gene is TRBV3-1, the J gene TRBJ2-7; D is possibly TRBD1 (6 bases). Germline V gives CDR1 LGHDT, CDR2 YNNKEL (reference sequence). This CDR3 has 13 residues. V lost 1 base to trimming and J lost 4 bases, with 8 bases between them. The CDR3: CASSQADRYEQYF. The CDR3 DNA sequence: TGTGCCAGCAGCCAAGCCGACAGGTACGAGCAGTACTTC.

This clonotype was counted many times. This rearrangement joins TRBV20-1 to TRBJ1-1; D ambiguous. This CDR3 spans 13 amino acids. Germline V gene data show CDR1 as DFQATT and CDR2 as SNEGSKA (reference sequence). Trimming removed 3 bases at V and 4 bases at J, with 12 bases between. This chain's CDR3 is CSASEGVGTEAFF. The CDR3 DNA follows: TGCAGTGCTAGCGAGGGCGTTGGCACTGAAGCTTTCTTT.

On this clonotype: Being one base from a much bigger clone, this may be a read error. Here the CDR3 reads CASSHVTDTQYF. CDR3 nucleotides: TGTGCCAGCAGCCACGTCACAGATACGCAGTATTTT. The chain couples TRBV5-5 to TRBJ2-3; D is ambiguous. The CDR3 contains 12 residues. Germline V gene lookup returns CDR1 SGHKS and CDR2 YYEKEE (reference sequence). V was pared by 4 bases and J by 2 bases, with 5 bases between.

This clonotype was counted many times. This chain links TRBV29-1 with TRBJ2-3; 7 positions match TRBD1. This CDR3 has 13 residues. Trimming removed 5 bases from V and 6 bases from J; junction bases left unmatched: 8. Germline CDR1 SQVTM, CDR2 ANQGSEA. In DNA, the CDR3 is TGCAGCGTTAGGAGCTCACAGGGGGATACGCAGTATTTT. It is translated as CSVRSSQGDTQYF.

The V and J genes are TRBV2 and TRBJ2-5; weak D call: TRBD1 (6 bases). The CDR3 contains 13 residues. Per the germline V gene, CDR1 is SNHLY and CDR2 is FYNNEI. V was trimmed by 5 bases and J by 9 bases, leaving 16 bases between them. CDR3 sequence (DNA): TGTGCCAGCAGTTTGGGCAGGGGCGAGGCCCAGTACTTC. Amino acids: CASSLGRGEAQYF.

In the case of this clonotype: One end of the junction fails to match germline, which may point to a read error. This rearrangement joins TRBV4-1 to TRBJ2-1, with D possibly matching TRBD2 (7 bases). CDR3 length: 17 residues. The germline V gene encodes CDR1 MGHRA and CDR2 YSYEKL. CDR3 sequence (DNA): TGCGCGAGCAGCCAAGTTTTGCGGGGGCCATACTACAGTGAGCAGTTCTTC. Its translation: CASSQVLRGPYYSEQFF.

In regard to this clonotype: A much larger clone is a single base away; this may be a read error. CDR3 DNA: TGCAGCGTTGAAATGAGGGGTCGCCCAGATAGGCAGTATTTT. This sequence encodes CSVEMRGRPDRQYF. This chain uses TRBV29-1 with TRBJ2-3; D assignment may be TRBD1 or TRBD2 (5 bases each). Germline CDR1 and CDR2: SQVTM and ANQGSEA. This CDR3 comprises 14 residues.

The chain joins TRBV20-1 to TRBJ2-2; 15 bases align to TRBD2. CDR1 and CDR2 (germline): DFQATT, SNEGSKA (reference sequence). The CDR3 runs 18 residues. J lost 3 bases, V lost 0 bases, and 5 bases had no gene match. The CDR3 DNA reads TGCAGTGCTAGAGATCGGGGACTAGCGGGAGGCTACACCGGGGAGCTGTTTTTT. Protein: CSARDRGLAGGYTGELFF.